This T cell receptor (beta chain) is from a study of chemoradiotherapy in HPV16-positive cancers. The CDR3 has 16 residues. CDR1 and CDR2 from the germline V gene are SGHDN and FVKESK. V lost 1 base and J lost 5, with 14 bases in between. TCRdb's table, derived via immunoSEQ multiplex PCR, lists solely in-frame clones and lacks some. The data contain more than 10,000 clones, roughly 87% of them seen just once; the ten biggest clones take up about a fifth. This clone has a handful of counts. Sequencing used blood, obtained from a patient who underwent chemoradiotherapy. This TCR came from a human donor with HPV-associated anogenital cancer. This chain joins TRBV14 and TRBJ1-4, with D uncertain. The CDR3: CASSQGVVVTNEKLFF. Written as DNA, the CDR3 is TGTGCCAGCAGCCAAGGGGTTGTAGTCACCAATGAAAAACTGTTTTTT.